The sequence of this T cell receptor beta chain was determined in a study of CD4+ T cells in melanoma. Overall study results and limits: A reported correlation linked neoantigen-specific CD4+ T cells to CD8+, macrophage and B cell function. In melanoma, neoantigen-specific CD4+ T cells reportedly differed in differentiation state.

The CDR3 loop spans 15 amino acids. The germline CDR1 and CDR2 sequences are SGHKS and YYEKEE (reference sequence). The V and J ends lost 1 base and 0 bases respectively, with 10 bases between them. On this clone itself: Its antigen remains unidentified.

The protocol was immunoSEQ multiplex PCR, while the TCRdb copy is restricted to in-frame clones and leaves out a portion. Among almost 15,000 clones listed, roughly 88% were seen once. The J gene is TRBJ1-1, the V gene TRBV5-5, with no clear D. The clonotype comes from a human donor with melanoma. Sample: cells from a culture (not recorded whether cultured in vitro). The CDR3 sequence: CASSLLVAVNTEAFF. CDR3 DNA: TGTGCCAGCAGCTTGCTGGTAGCAGTGAACACTGAAGCTTTCTTT. Combining the CDR3 with reference TRBV5-5 and TRBJ1-1 gives the whole variable domain DAGVTQSPTHLIKTRGQQVTLRCSPISGHKSVSWYQQVLGQGPQFIFQYYEKEERGRGNFPDRFSARQFPNYSSELNVNALLLGDSALYLCASSLLVAVNTEAFFGQGTRLTVV.